This TCR beta chain is drawn from a study of response to subunit inactivated influenza vaccine. Study-wide points: It was suggested by the authors that few new T cells are recruited by each seasonal influenza vaccination.

TCRdb itself ran the RT-PCR reads through MiXCR, one entry per CDR3 protein. The sample consists of 710,000 or so distinct CDR3 sequences, 15% to 18% of them appearing once. This clonotype was found many times. What it binds is not known. One end of the junction does not line up with germline, which may come from a read error. The CDR3 runs 10 residues. Germline V gives CDR1 SEHNR, CDR2 FQNEAQ (reference sequence). The source is a man aged 45-65 years who received an inactivated influenza vaccine. The gene calls are TRBV7-9 and TRBJ1-2; 7 bases align to TRBD1. The source was PBMCs from blood, collected approximately 12 days after vaccination. Here the CDR3 DNA reads TGTGCCAGCAGCCCTCTACAGGGGAATTTC. This encodes CASSPLQGNF.